Shown below are 24 T cell receptor beta chains from a single sample sequenced in a study of cytomegalovirus exposure and HLA in healthy donors. It was with 60 Vbeta and 13 Jbeta primers that the PCR ran. TCRdb keeps only in-frame clones here, not all; method: immunoSEQ multiplex PCR. The sample yields some 180,000 clones, more than 65% seen once. Sequenced sample: PBMCs. The receptors shown here come from a man in his forties in good health and CMV-seropositive.

V usage is TRBV7-8 and J usage is TRBJ2-1, with 8 bases fitting TRBD1. The germline CDR1 and CDR2 sequences are SGHVS and FQNEAQ. The CDR3 totals 15 residues. V trimming: 5 bases; J trimming: 4 bases; junction bases outside the gene matches: 7. The CDR3 coding sequence is TGTGCCAGCAGCCAGGGGGCCCCCCTATACAATGAGCAGTTCTTC. Its protein product is CASSQGAPLYNEQFF.

The gene calls are TRBV9 and TRBJ2-7; possibly TRBD1 for D (5 bases). This CDR3 is built from 15 residues. Trimming took off 1 base at V and 3 bases at J, with 14 bases between the two ends. Germline loops: CDR1 SGDLS, CDR2 YYNGEE. CDR3 residues: CASSVKDTAGYEQYF. The CDR3 coding sequence is TGTGCCAGCAGCGTAAAGGACACAGCCGGCTACGAGCAGTACTTC.

This chain links TRBV6-1 with TRBJ1-2; D unresolved. CDR1 MNHNS and CDR2 SASEGT come from the germline V gene. The CDR3 covers 12 residues. Trimming cost V 2 bases and J 6 bases, with 7 bases left between them. As DNA, the CDR3 is TGTGCCAGCAGTGAACGAGGCGATGGCTACACCTTC. This codes for CASSERGDGYTF.

The rearrangement joins TRBV30 to TRBJ1-3; no clear D. The CDR3 spans 13 residues. Germline CDR1 is GTSNPN and CDR2 is SVGIG (reference sequence). Between the trimmed V and J ends, which lost 2 bases and 3 bases, there was a span of 8 bases. The CDR3 DNA reads as TGTGCCTGGAGTCGAGATATTGGAAACACCATATATTTT. It codes for CAWSRDIGNTIYF.

In this sample, this clone turned up a few times. The chain couples TRBV6-5 to TRBJ2-1, with D possibly being TRBD2 (6 bases). The CDR3 has 15 amino acids. Germline V gene data show CDR1 as MNHEY and CDR2 as SVGAGI. With 9 bases removed from V and 0 bases from J, the gap between germline ends came to 15 bases. The CDR3, as DNA: TGTGCCAGTAACAGCGGGCAAAGCTCCTACAATGAGCAGTTCTTC. Its translation is CASNSGQSSYNEQFF.

The chain recombines TRBV2 with TRBJ1-1; D unresolved. The ends were cut back, 5 bases at V and 1 base at J, with 14 bases in the middle. This CDR3 spans 15 amino acids. The germline V gene has CDR1 SNHLY and CDR2 FYNNEI. CDR3 in DNA: TGTGCCAGCAGTACGGGTCGTTCGTGGAACACTGAAGCTTTCTTT. Encoded protein: CASSTGRSWNTEAFF.

The V gene is TRBV28, the J gene TRBJ2-5, with D tentatively TRBD1 (6 bases). The J call may be in error: the DNA end matches TRBJ2-7 better. Per germline, CDR1 MDHEN and CDR2 SYDVKM. The CDR3 runs 14 residues. Here the CDR3 reads CASSGSGGGGEQYF. For the CDR3, the DNA is TGTGCCAGCAGTGGCAGTGGGGGCGGTGGCGAGCAGTACTTC.

V and J are TRBV28 and TRBJ2-5, with TRBD1 identical over 11 bases. The J call is in doubt because the DNA end fits TRBJ2-7 better. Looked up from germline, CDR1 is MDHEN and CDR2 is SYDVKM. This CDR3 region has 15 residues. CDR3 amino acids: CASSPGQGAPYEQYF. The CDR3 DNA follows: TGTGCCAGCAGTCCCGGACAGGGGGCCCCCTACGAGCAGTACTTC.

This chain links TRBV27 with TRBJ2-3, with D unclear. Trimming cost V 2 bases and J 1 base, with 4 bases left between them. The CDR3 is 13 amino acids. CDR1 is MNHEY, CDR2 SMNVEV, per germline (reference sequence). The CDR3 spells CASSLIGTDTQYF. CDR3 bases: TGTGCCAGCAGTTTAATCGGCACAGATACGCAGTATTTT.

The V call is TRBV7-6, the J call TRBJ2-5; no clear D. CDR3 length: 14 amino acids. CDR1 and CDR2 (germline): SGHVS, FNYEAQ. V gave up 5 bases and J gave up 0 bases, with 10 bases separating them. The CDR3 DNA reads as TGTGCCAGCAGCGCCGGGTCTTACCAAGAGACCCAGTACTTC. Its translation: CASSAGSYQETQYF.

The CDR3 spells CASSERRTGGFGETQYF. The CDR3 region has the DNA TGTGCCAGCAGCGAGAGGAGGACAGGGGGCTTCGGTGAGACCCAGTACTTC. The gene calls are TRBV11-3 and TRBJ2-5; 11 positions match TRBD1. The length of the CDR3 is 17 residues. Losses at the gene ends were 5 bases for V and 5 bases for J; bases not matched to a gene: 13. From germline, CDR1 is SGHNT and CDR2 YENEEA.

The rearrangement uses TRBV6-5 and TRBJ1-1; D possibly corresponds to TRBD1 (6 bases). The V end lost 1 base, the J end lost 2 bases, and 8 bases lay between the germline ends. This CDR3 has 14 amino acids. From germline, CDR1 is MNHEY and CDR2 SVGAGI. CDR3 protein: CASSYLQGNTEAFF. Here the CDR3 DNA reads TGTGCCAGCAGTTACTTACAGGGAAACACTGAAGCTTTCTTT.

The rearrangement joins TRBV7-9 to TRBJ2-6; 8 bases line up with TRBD2. In germline, CDR1 is SEHNR, CDR2 FQNEAQ (reference sequence). J was trimmed by 1 base and V by 8 bases; bases with no gene match: 16. The CDR3 length is 19 residues. This CDR3 is CASVSPLLAGSSGANVLTF. The CDR3 bases are TGTGCCAGCGTATCCCCCCTGCTAGCGGGTTCTTCTGGGGCCAACGTCCTGACTTTC.

The rearrangement links TRBV7-9 to TRBJ2-1; D might be TRBD1 (6 bases). With 2 bases removed from V and 8 bases from J, the gap between germline ends came to 10 bases. The CDR3 covers 13 residues. Germline CDR1 SEHNR, CDR2 FQNEAQ (reference sequence). The CDR3 sequence: CASSLQGHDEQFF. The CDR3 region has the DNA TGTGCCAGCAGCTTACAGGGGCATGATGAGCAGTTCTTC. The variable domain in full, with the rest retrieved from reference TRBV7-9 and TRBJ2-1, is DTGVSQNPRHKITKRGQNVTFRCDPISEHNRLYWYRQTLGQGPEFLTYFQNEAQLEKSRLLSDRFSAERPKGSFSTLEIQRTEQGDSAMYLCASSLQGHDEQFFGPGTRLTVL.

V and J are TRBV9 and TRBJ2-1, with D maybe TRBD1 (5 bases). CDR1 and CDR2 from the germline V gene are SGDLS and YYNGEE. The CDR3 is 15 residues long. Trimming stripped 2 bases from V and 2 bases from J, with 11 bases between. CDR3 nucleotides: TGTGCCAGCAGCGTGACAGTGAGCGCCTACAATGAGCAGTTCTTC. Amino acid sequence: CASSVTVSAYNEQFF.

The chain links TRBV5-4 to TRBJ2-7; D ambiguous. The CDR3 is 11 residues long. Germline V CDR1 and CDR2: SGHNT, YYREEE (reference sequence). The V end was cut by 5 bases, the J end by 4 bases, with 7 bases between. CDR3 sequence reads: CASSQNYEQYF. In nucleotides, the CDR3 is TGTGCCAGCAGTCAGAATTACGAGCAGTACTTC.

V gene TRBV7-9 combines with J gene TRBJ1-5, with D unresolved. This CDR3 region has 14 residues. In germline, CDR1 is SEHNR, CDR2 FQNEAQ (reference sequence). V was shortened by 1 base and J by 6 bases, with 10 bases between the two germline ends. CDR3 sequence: CASSLEGGSQPQHF. CDR3 bases: TGTGCCAGCAGCTTAGAGGGCGGGAGTCAGCCCCAGCATTTT.

V and J are TRBV4-3 and TRBJ1-2; D gene unclear. The germline V and J ends were trimmed by 1 base and 5 bases, with 11 bases remaining between them. This CDR3 region has 14 residues. CDR1 and CDR2 (germline): LGHNA, YSLEER. Here the CDR3 DNA reads TGCGCCAGCAGCCAAGGGCAGACGGGATATGGCTACACCTTC. Amino acid sequence: CASSQGQTGYGYTF.

The chain is built from TRBV9 and TRBJ2-5; 8 nucleotides agree with TRBD1. The germline V gene encodes CDR1 SGDLS and CDR2 YYNGEE. Trimming removed 3 bases from V and 1 base from J; junction bases left unmatched: 2. The CDR3 is 14 residues long. CDR3 coding DNA: TGTGCCAGCAGCGCCCAGGGGGCCCAAGAGACCCAGTACTTC. Its translation is CASSAQGAQETQYF.

This chain joins TRBV6-1 and TRBJ1-3; 9 bases align to TRBD1. J was trimmed by 8 bases and V by 4 bases; bases with no gene match: 3. The CDR3 totals 13 residues. The germline CDR1 and CDR2 sequences are MNHNS and SASEGT. CDR3 in DNA: TGTGCCAGCAGTGGGACAGGGGAGGACACCATATATTTT. Translating it yields CASSGTGEDTIYF.

The chain employs TRBV6-5 and TRBJ1-2, with 7 bases fitting TRBD1. The CDR3 has 16 amino acids. J lost 0 bases, V lost 4 bases, and 8 bases had no gene match. Germline CDR1 and CDR2: MNHEY and SVGAGI. The DNA of the CDR3 is TGTGCCAGCAGTTGGACAGGAGCCGATACTAACTATGGCTACACCTTC. Residues: CASSWTGADTNYGYTF.

The chain links TRBV6-1 to TRBJ1-4, with D possibly matching TRBD1 (6 bases). Trimming removed 6 bases at V and 3 bases at J, with 14 bases between. CDR3 size: 15 residues. CDR1 and CDR2 from the germline V gene are MNHNS and SASEGT. The CDR3 region is CASRPRSGANEKLFF. DNA of the CDR3: TGTGCCAGCAGACCGAGGTCAGGGGCTAATGAAAAACTGTTTTTT.

CDR3 bases: TGTGCCAGCATGGCGGGAGTGAACACCGGGGAGCTGTTTTTT. This translates into CASMAGVNTGELFF. The chain has TRBV25-1 and TRBJ2-2; 7 bases agree with TRBD2. V lost 7 bases and J lost 1; bases outside the gene matches: 3. This CDR3 comprises 14 residues. Germline V gene data show CDR1 as MGHDK and CDR2 as SYGVNS.

CDR3 DNA: TGTGCCTGGAGTGTACTCCATGAGCAGTTCTTC. Translating it yields CAWSVLHEQFF. The chain uses TRBV30 and TRBJ2-1; D remains unclear. Germline values: CDR1 GTSNPN, CDR2 SVGIG (reference sequence). The CDR3 has 11 amino acids. V was clipped by 0 bases and J by 8 bases, with 5 bases between them.